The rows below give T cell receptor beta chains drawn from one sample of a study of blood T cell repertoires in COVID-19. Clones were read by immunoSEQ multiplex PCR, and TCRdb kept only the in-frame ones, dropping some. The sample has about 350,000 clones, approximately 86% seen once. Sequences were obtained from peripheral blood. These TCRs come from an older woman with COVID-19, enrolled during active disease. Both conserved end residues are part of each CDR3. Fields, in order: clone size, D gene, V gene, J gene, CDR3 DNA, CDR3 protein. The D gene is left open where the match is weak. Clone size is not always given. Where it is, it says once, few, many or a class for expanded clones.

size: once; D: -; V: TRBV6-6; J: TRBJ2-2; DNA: TGTGCCAGCAGTTACGGGTCAGGGGTCACCGGGGAGCTGTTTTTT; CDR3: CASSYGSGVTGELFF
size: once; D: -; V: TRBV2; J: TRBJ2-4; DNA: TGTGCCAGCAAAAGCGGGCTATTAGCCAAAAACATTCAGTACTTC; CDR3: CASKSGLLAKNIQYF
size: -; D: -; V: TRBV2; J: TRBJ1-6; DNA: TGTGCCAGCAGCGGACTTGGGACTCTCCCTCCTGGGGCCTATAATTCACCCCTCCACTTT; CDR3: CASSGLGTLPPGAYNSPLHF
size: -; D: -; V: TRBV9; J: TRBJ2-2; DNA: TGTGCCAGCAGCGTAGCTACTATGGCACCCTTAGGGGAGCTGTTTTTT; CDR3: CASSVATMAPLGELFF
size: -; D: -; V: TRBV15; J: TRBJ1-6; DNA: TGTGCCACCAGCAGAGATGGGGCAGATTCACCCCTCCACTTT; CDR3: CATSRDGADSPLHF
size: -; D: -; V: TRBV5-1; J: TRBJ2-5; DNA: TGCGCCAGCAGCTTGGCCGGCTCAGGGGAAGAGACCCAGTACTTC; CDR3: CASSLAGSGEETQYF
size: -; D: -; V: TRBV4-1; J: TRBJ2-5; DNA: TGCGCCAGCAGCCAAGAAGGGGCGGGGCCTCAAGAGACCCAGTACTTC; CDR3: CASSQEGAGPQETQYF
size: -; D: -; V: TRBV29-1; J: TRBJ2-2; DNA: TGCAGCGTTGATACGGGGAACACCGGGGAGCTGTTTTTT; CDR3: CSVDTGNTGELFF
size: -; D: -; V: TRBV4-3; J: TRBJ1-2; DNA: TGCGCCAGCAGCTCCACAGGGCGTGCTAACTATGGCTACACCTTC; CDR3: CASSSTGRANYGYTF
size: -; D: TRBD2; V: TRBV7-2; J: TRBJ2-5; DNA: TGTGCCAGCAGCGGAGCAACTAGCGGGGCTCAAGAGACCCAGTACTTC; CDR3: CASSGATSGAQETQYF